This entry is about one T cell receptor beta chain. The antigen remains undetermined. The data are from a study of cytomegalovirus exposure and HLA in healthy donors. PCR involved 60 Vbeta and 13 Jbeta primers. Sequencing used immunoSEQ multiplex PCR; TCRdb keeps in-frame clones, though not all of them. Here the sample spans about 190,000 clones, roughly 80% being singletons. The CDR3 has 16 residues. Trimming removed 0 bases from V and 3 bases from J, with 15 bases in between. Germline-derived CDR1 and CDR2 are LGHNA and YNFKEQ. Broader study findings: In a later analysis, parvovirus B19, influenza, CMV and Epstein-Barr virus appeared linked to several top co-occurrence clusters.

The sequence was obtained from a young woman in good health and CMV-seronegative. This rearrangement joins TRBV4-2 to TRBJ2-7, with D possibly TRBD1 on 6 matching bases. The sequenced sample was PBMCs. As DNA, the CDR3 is TGTGCCAGCAGCCAAGATAGGGGGACAAGACTCTACGAGCAGTACTTC. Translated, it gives CASSQDRGTRLYEQYF.